The 29 T cell receptor beta chains presented below share a single source sample, sequenced in a study of cytomegalovirus exposure and HLA in healthy donors. PCR employed 60 Vbeta and 13 Jbeta primers. Produced via immunoSEQ multiplex PCR; TCRdb's table is partial and in-frame only. The sample totals around 210,000 clones. The sample comprised PBMCs. Every receptor here comes from a girl aged 2-10 years in good health and CMV-seropositive.

The chain carries TRBV5-4 and TRBJ2-3, with 11 bases matching TRBD2. Germline V gene data show CDR1 as SGHNT and CDR2 as YYREEE (reference sequence). CDR3 length equals 16 residues. The ends lost 7 bases at V and 3 bases at J; junction bases unmatched: 10. The CDR3 here is CASPPVVAGGTDTQYF. The CDR3 nucleotides are TGTGCCAGCCCGCCAGTGGTAGCGGGAGGGACAGATACGCAGTATTTT. Full variable domain (rest looked up from reference TRBV5-4 and TRBJ2-3): ETGVTQSPTHLIKTRGQQVTLRCSSQSGHNTVSWYQQALGQGPQFIFQYYREEENGRGNFPPRFSGLQFPNYSSELNVNALELDDSALYLCASPPVVAGGTDTQYFGPGTRLTVL.

The chain carries TRBV27 and TRBJ2-7, with TRBD1 matching over 9 bases. V was clipped by 6 bases and J by 6 bases; unmatched bases: 12. The CDR3 totals 15 residues. Germline CDR1 and CDR2: MNHEY and SMNVEV (reference sequence). The DNA of the CDR3 is TGTGCCAGCAGCCGACCGGGACAGGGTTCCCCCGAGCAGTACTTC. It encodes CASSRPGQGSPEQYF.

The CDR3 loop reads CASSSDSVPSYEQYF. The CDR3 nucleotides read TGTGCCAGCAGTTCCGACAGCGTTCCATCCTACGAGCAGTACTTC. This chain links TRBV6-5 with TRBJ2-7, with a tentative D call TRBD1 (5 bases). The CDR3 loop spans 15 amino acids. V shed 4 bases and J shed 1 base, with 14 bases lying between them. CDR1 and CDR2 (germline): MNHEY, SVGAGI.

Here the CDR3 reads CASSLWRGQGVSQPQHF. In DNA, the CDR3 is TGTGCCAGCAGTTTATGGCGGGGACAGGGGGTTTCTCAGCCCCAGCATTTT. The chain joins TRBV27 to TRBJ1-5; TRBD1 matches at 11 bases. CDR3 length: 17 residues. The germline V gene encodes CDR1 MNHEY and CDR2 SMNVEV (reference sequence). The V gene end was trimmed by 1 base and the J gene end by 6 bases; junction bases not matched to a gene: 8.

This rearrangement joins TRBV29-1 to TRBJ2-7; TRBD2 aligns across 8 bases. Trimming at V came to 4 bases and at J to 4 bases, leaving 6 bases not matched to a gene. CDR1 is SQVTM and CDR2 is ANQGSEA in the germline V gene. The CDR3 is 13 residues long. The CDR3 sequence: CSVGSGSGYEQYF. The CDR3 DNA reads TGCAGCGTTGGGAGCGGGAGTGGATACGAGCAGTACTTC.

The V call is TRBV2, the J call TRBJ2-7; 8 positions agree with TRBD1. J was trimmed by 0 bases and V by 3 bases; bases with no gene match: 4. Germline V CDR1 and CDR2: SNHLY, FYNNEI. The CDR3 runs 15 residues. CDR3 in DNA: TGTGCCAGCAGTGAGGGACAGGCCCACTCCTACGAGCAGTACTTC. This encodes CASSEGQAHSYEQYF.

The CDR3 nucleotides read TGTGCCAGCAGTACCCCAGCGGGGCTATCCTACGAGCAGTACTTC. This translates into CASSTPAGLSYEQYF. The rearrangement links TRBV28 to TRBJ2-7, with TRBD2 matching over 7 bases. CDR1 and CDR2 (germline): MDHEN, SYDVKM. The CDR3 extends over 15 amino acids. With 5 bases clipped from V and 1 base from J, the junction kept 8 bases outside the gene matches. The complete variable domain, with remaining parts taken from reference TRBV28 and TRBJ2-7, reads DVKVTQSSRYLVKRTGEKVFLECVQDMDHENMFWYRQDPGLGLRLIYFSYDVKMKEKGDIPEGYSVSREKKERFSLILESASTNQTSMYLCASSTPAGLSYEQYFGPGTRLTVT.

The chain employs TRBV30 and TRBJ2-1; TRBD1 matches 8 bases. The CDR3 totals 14 residues. The germline V gene encodes CDR1 GTSNPN and CDR2 SVGIG (reference sequence). The J segment lost 0 bases and the V segment lost 7 bases, leaving 5 bases of the junction unmatched. The CDR3 loop reads CASSTGGSYNEQFF. The CDR3 coding sequence is TGTGCCTCGTCAACAGGGGGCTCCTACAATGAGCAGTTCTTC.

The rearrangement uses TRBV27 and TRBJ2-3, with D perhaps TRBD1 (5 bases). CDR1 and CDR2 (germline): MNHEY, SMNVEV (reference sequence). The CDR3 is 15 amino acids. V gave up 4 bases and J gave up 1 base, with 12 bases separating them. CDR3 region: CASSYGRVGTDTQYF. CDR3 sequence (DNA): TGTGCCAGCAGTTACGGCAGGGTGGGCACAGATACGCAGTATTTT.

The rearrangement joins TRBV28 to TRBJ1-1; unclear D gene. The germline gives CDR1 MDHEN, CDR2 SYDVKM. The V and J ends lost 8 bases and 3 bases respectively, with 19 bases between them. This CDR3 contains 15 residues. CDR3 in DNA: TGTGCCAGCCCCGGACCCGTAAGGGAGGACACTGAAGCTTTCTTT. Amino acids: CASPGPVREDTEAFF.

The chain joins TRBV11-2 to TRBJ2-3; 9 bases match TRBD1. The CDR3 spans 17 residues. Looked up from germline, CDR1 is SGHAT and CDR2 is FQNNGV. Trimming cost V 4 bases and J 0 bases; bases outside gene matches: 8. CDR3 nucleotides: TGTGCCAGCAGCTCCGGGACAGGGACCCCTAGCACAGATACGCAGTATTTT. It codes for CASSSGTGTPSTDTQYF.

The rearrangement links TRBV27 to TRBJ1-2; TRBD1 aligns across 7 bases. This CDR3 region has 14 residues. The germline V gene encodes CDR1 MNHEY and CDR2 SMNVEV (reference sequence). Trimming cost V 2 bases and J 4 bases; bases outside gene matches: 4. The CDR3 here is CASSLTGASYGYTF. The CDR3, as DNA: TGTGCCAGCAGTTTAACAGGGGCCTCCTATGGCTACACCTTC.

The rearrangement links TRBV11-1 to TRBJ2-2; TRBD2 matches 9 bases. J was trimmed by 5 bases and V by 1 base; bases with no gene match: 5. This CDR3 region has 16 residues. Germline CDR1 SGHAT, CDR2 FQDESV (reference sequence). CDR3 loop: CASSLEALAGTGELFF. The CDR3 DNA reads TGTGCCAGCAGCTTAGAGGCTCTAGCGGGAACCGGGGAGCTGTTTTTT.

V usage is TRBV28 and J usage is TRBJ1-3; TRBD1 matches at 9 bases. The ends lost 5 bases at V and 1 base at J; junction bases unmatched: 3. Germline V gene sequence: CDR1 MDHEN, CDR2 SYDVKM. The CDR3 is made up of 15 amino acids. The CDR3 loop is CASSRDRVSGNTIYF. The CDR3 DNA reads TGTGCCAGCAGTCGGGACAGGGTTTCTGGAAACACCATATATTTT.

The chain recombines TRBV5-1 with TRBJ2-1; weak D call: TRBD1 (6 bases). This CDR3 spans 15 amino acids. The germline CDR1 and CDR2 sequences are SGHRS and YFSETQ. Trimming removed 6 bases from V and 0 bases from J, with 13 bases in between. The CDR3 region is CASIEIGGSYNEQFF. CDR3 coding DNA: TGCGCCAGCATCGAAATAGGGGGCTCCTACAATGAGCAGTTCTTC.

The genes are TRBV6-5 and TRBJ1-1; D is uncertain. The CDR3 loop spans 13 amino acids. V shed 0 bases and J shed 5 bases, with 7 bases lying between them. Germline V lookup: CDR1 MNHEY, CDR2 SVGAGI. This CDR3 reads CASSYSRYTEAFF. In DNA form, the CDR3 reads TGTGCCAGCAGTTACTCGAGATATACTGAAGCTTTCTTT.

J is TRBJ1-2 and V is TRBV29-1, with TRBD1 matching over 9 bases. V lost 7 bases, J lost 6 bases, and 6 bases stayed unmatched. Per germline, CDR1 SQVTM and CDR2 ANQGSEA. CDR3 size: 12 residues. The CDR3: CSDGRTGDGYTF. The DNA for the CDR3 is TGCAGCGATGGGAGGACAGGGGATGGCTACACCTTC.

V usage is TRBV7-2 and J usage is TRBJ1-5, with a weak D call TRBD1 (6 bases). Germline V CDR1 and CDR2: SGHTA, FQGNSA. The CDR3 consists of 17 residues. Trimming took 0 bases from V and 6 from J, leaving 18 bases between them. The DNA for the CDR3 is TGTGCCAGCAGCTTAGCGCTAAGGGTCAGGGGTAGTCAGCCCCAGCATTTT. It is translated as CASSLALRVRGSQPQHF.

The rearrangement uses TRBV9 and TRBJ2-3, with 7 bases that match TRBD2. Germline V gene lookup returns CDR1 SGDLS and CDR2 YYNGEE. CDR3 length equals 16 residues. V shed 4 bases and J 3 bases; nucleotides not matched to a gene: 11. The CDR3, as DNA: TGTGCCAGCAGCAGGTTCGGAGGGAGGGATACAGATACGCAGTATTTT. Translating gives CASSRFGGRDTDTQYF.

The chain links TRBV19 to TRBJ2-1; maybe TRBD2 (5 bases). The V and J ends lost 0 bases and 4 bases respectively, with 19 bases between them. Germline V CDR1 and CDR2: LNHDA, SQIVND (reference sequence). This CDR3 spans 18 amino acids. The CDR3 region is CASSIDGRTRGPYNEQFF. In nucleotides, the CDR3 is TGTGCCAGTAGTATAGATGGGCGGACTCGTGGGCCTTACAATGAGCAGTTCTTC.

The chain couples TRBV7-6 to TRBJ2-2; D unresolved. The CDR3 length is 13 residues. CDR1 and CDR2 (germline): SGHVS, FNYEAQ. Trimming left V 3 bases short and J 3 bases short, with 5 bases between. This CDR3 is CASSLSYTGELFF. The CDR3 DNA reads as TGTGCCAGCAGCTTGTCCTACACCGGGGAGCTGTTTTTT.

This rearrangement joins TRBV6-7 to TRBJ2-1; TRBD2 aligns across 7 bases. TRBV6-7 is flagged as an ORF with uncertain function. The CDR3 is 14 residues long. V lost 2 bases and J lost 6; bases outside the gene matches: 4. In nucleotides, the CDR3 is TGTGCCAGCAGTTACGCGGGAGTGGGCAATGAGCAGTTCTTC. Amino acid sequence: CASSYAGVGNEQFF.

This chain uses TRBV7-3 with TRBJ2-1, with TRBD2 matching over 12 bases. CDR3 length: 15 amino acids. The V and J ends lost 5 bases and 3 bases, in that order; junction bases with no gene match: 2. Looked up from germline, CDR1 is SGHTA and CDR2 is FQGTGA. The CDR3 region has the DNA TGTGCCAGCAGCAGACTAGCGGGGGACTACAATGAGCAGTTCTTC. Translated, it gives CASSRLAGDYNEQFF.

The J gene is TRBJ2-5, the V gene TRBV5-1; 8 positions agree with TRBD1. Germline lookup yields CDR1 SGHRS and CDR2 YFSETQ. This CDR3 comprises 15 residues. V was pared by 4 bases and J by 1 base, with 6 bases of the junction left unmatched. The CDR3 sequence: CASSPLTGAQETQYF. CDR3 nucleotide sequence: TGCGCCAGCAGCCCACTGACAGGGGCCCAAGAGACCCAGTACTTC.

The chain carries TRBV2 and TRBJ2-2; perhaps TRBD2 as D (6 bases). The germline gives CDR1 SNHLY, CDR2 FYNNEI. The CDR3 has 14 amino acids. V shed 3 bases and J shed 11 bases, with 16 bases lying between them. In DNA form, the CDR3 reads TGTGCCAGCAGTGAGGAGTTAGCGGATATAGAGCTGTTTTTT. Amino acids: CASSEELADIELFF. Complete variable domain (other parts from reference TRBV2 and TRBJ2-2): EPEVTQTPSHQVTQMGQEVILRCVPISNHLYFYWYRQILGQKVEFLVSFYNNEISEKSEIFDDQFSVERPDGSNFTLKIRSTKLEDSAMYFCASSEELADIELFFGEGSRLTVL.

This CDR3 is CASSDNYEQYF. The CDR3 region has the DNA TGTGCCAGCAGTGACAACTACGAGCAGTACTTC. V and J are TRBV6-1 and TRBJ2-5; no clear D gene. With the DNA end fitting TRBJ2-7 better, the J assignment may be wrong. The CDR3 has 11 residues. The germline gives CDR1 MNHNS, CDR2 SASEGT.

The chain joins TRBV6-4 to TRBJ2-3; D is undetermined. This CDR3 comprises 15 residues. CDR1 is MRHNA and CDR2 is SNTAGT in the germline V gene. Deletions cut 4 bases from V and 2 bases from J, with 13 bases between. CDR3 loop: CASSVRDSPTDTQYF. The CDR3 DNA sequence: TGTGCCAGCAGTGTTCGCGACTCTCCCACAGATACGCAGTATTTT.

The chain combines TRBV4-1 with TRBJ2-2; D ambiguous. The CDR3 is 17 amino acids. The germline CDR1 and CDR2 sequences are MGHRA and YSYEKL. Trimming removed 2 bases from V and 4 bases from J, with 17 bases in between. In DNA, the CDR3 is TGCGCCAGCAGCCAAATTGACTTAGGCCTAACCACCGGGGAGCTGTTTTTT. Its translation: CASSQIDLGLTTGELFF.

The rearrangement joins TRBV11-2 to TRBJ2-3, with D perhaps matching TRBD2 (6 bases). Trimming took off 1 base at V and 0 bases at J, with 8 bases between the two ends. This CDR3 contains 15 residues. Germline V gene data show CDR1 as SGHAT and CDR2 as FQNNGV. In nucleotides, the CDR3 is TGTGCCAGCAGCTTAGGCGGGACTAGCACAGATACGCAGTATTTT. Protein sequence: CASSLGGTSTDTQYF.